This T cell receptor (beta chain) was profiled in a study of T-cell reconstitution after alpha-beta-depleted transplantation in children. General study results and limits: Diversity and T-cell counts at one year after transplant derived mostly from new T cells. Recipient T cells and thymic progenitors that survived gave rise to the high TCRbeta diversity observed at day 60 in some patients. Reports say that about two months after transplant, the alpha-beta T cells came out of several hundred graft clones that had expanded.

The authors prepared the TCRbeta library with unique molecular identifiers. TCRdb redid the calling of the PCR reads with MiXCR, one entry per CDR3 protein. The data contain about 580,000 distinct CDR3 sequences, more than 20% of them singletons. Regarding this clonotype: Its antigen is undetermined.

V dropped 5 bases and J dropped 0 bases, with 8 bases sitting between them. Germline V gene data show CDR1 as SGHVS and CDR2 as FQNEAQ. There are 15 residues in the CDR3. The source material was PBMCs, mostly from graft donor cells, sampled 360 days after TCRalphabeta/CD19-depleted stem cell transplant. The TCR was taken from a boy under two years old who had a stem cell transplant for acute myeloid leukemia, so the T cells may come from the graft donor. The chain links TRBV7-8 to TRBJ2-6, with no clear D. The CDR3 here is CASSPQRSGANVLTF. The CDR3, as DNA: TGTGCCAGCAGCCCACAGCGCTCTGGGGCCAACGTCCTGACTTTC.